This T cell receptor (beta chain) was sequenced for a study of human T cells and chemical hapten exposure. Study at large: In the sensitization step, 2% DPC was placed on roughly 2 cm by roughly 2 cm of upper inner arm skin.

The time point denotes: pre-sensitization, week 0. Treatment of the sample: therapeutic diphenylcyclopropenone sensitization with weekly scalp DPC. Before extraction, the whole blood was not fractionated, and total RNA was taken from it. Germline V lookup: CDR1 SQVTM, CDR2 ANQGSEA. CDR3 length equals 13 residues. V lost 6 bases, J lost 1 base, and 12 bases lay in between. Study-wide findings and caveats: Those TCRs sitting above 1 in 1000 frequency stayed the same with DPC sensitization. More PT1 expanded TCRs went with higher patch test scores. Since the donors had alopecia, their immune response may not be the same as that of healthy people.

This clonotype was recorded at least ten times. Its antigen is undetermined. TCRdb independently ran MiXCR on the RACE reads; one entry per CDR3 protein. Of tens of thousands of distinct CDR3 sequences listed, 9% to 12% were seen once; the top ten hold about 28%. This TCR derives from a man aged 45 to 65 with alopecia areata. Some clones in this sample may be carry-over from other donors' samples. This chain connects TRBV29-1 to TRBJ1-1; perhaps TRBD1 as D (5 bases). Source: whole blood, taken in connection with sensitization to the hapten diphenylcyclopropenone (DPC). CDR3 protein: CSVGDPGNTEAFF. The CDR3 DNA is TGCAGCGTGGGGGACCCAGGGAACACTGAAGCTTTCTTT.